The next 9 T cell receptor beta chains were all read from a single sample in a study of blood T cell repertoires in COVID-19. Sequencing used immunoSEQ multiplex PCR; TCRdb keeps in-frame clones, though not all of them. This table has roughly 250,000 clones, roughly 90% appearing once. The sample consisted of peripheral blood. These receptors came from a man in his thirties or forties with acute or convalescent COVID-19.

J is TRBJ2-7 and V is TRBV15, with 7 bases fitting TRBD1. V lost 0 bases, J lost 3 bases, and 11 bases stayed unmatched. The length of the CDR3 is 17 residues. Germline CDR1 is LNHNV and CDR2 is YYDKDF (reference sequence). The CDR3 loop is CATSRELSEGAIYEQYF. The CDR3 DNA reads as TGTGCCACCAGCAGAGAGCTCAGTGAGGGGGCCATCTACGAGCAGTACTTC.

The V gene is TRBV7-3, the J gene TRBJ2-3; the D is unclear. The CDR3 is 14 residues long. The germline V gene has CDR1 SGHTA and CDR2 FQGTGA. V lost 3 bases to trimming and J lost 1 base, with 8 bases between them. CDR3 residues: CASSLMAGTDTQYF. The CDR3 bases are TGTGCCAGCAGCTTGATGGCGGGCACAGATACGCAGTATTTT.

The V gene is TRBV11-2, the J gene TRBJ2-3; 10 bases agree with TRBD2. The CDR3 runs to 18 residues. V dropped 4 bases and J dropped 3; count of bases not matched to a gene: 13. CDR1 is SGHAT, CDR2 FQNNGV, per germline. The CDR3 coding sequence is TGTGCCAGCAGCTCTCTGGGTTCACTAGCGGGAAAGACAGATACGCAGTATTTT. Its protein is CASSSLGSLAGKTDTQYF.

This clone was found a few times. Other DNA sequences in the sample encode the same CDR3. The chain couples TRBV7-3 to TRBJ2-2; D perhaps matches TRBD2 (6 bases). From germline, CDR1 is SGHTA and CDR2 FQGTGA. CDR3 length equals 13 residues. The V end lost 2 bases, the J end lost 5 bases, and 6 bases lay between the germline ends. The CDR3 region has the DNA TGTGCCAGCAGCTTAGCGGGGACCGGGGAGCTGTTTTTT. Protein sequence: CASSLAGTGELFF.

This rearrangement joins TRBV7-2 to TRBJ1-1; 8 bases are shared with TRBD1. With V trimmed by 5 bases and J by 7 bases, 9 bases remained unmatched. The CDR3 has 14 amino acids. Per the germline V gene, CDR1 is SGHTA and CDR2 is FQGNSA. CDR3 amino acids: CASSLRTGRGEAFF. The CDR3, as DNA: TGTGCCAGCAGCCTCCGGACAGGGCGAGGTGAAGCTTTCTTT.

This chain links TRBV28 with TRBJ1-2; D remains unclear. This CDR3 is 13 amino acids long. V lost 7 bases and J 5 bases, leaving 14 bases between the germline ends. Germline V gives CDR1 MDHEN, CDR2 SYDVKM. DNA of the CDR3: TGTGCCAGCACTTCGAGGTCCACTTATGGCTACACCTTC. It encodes CASTSRSTYGYTF.

The CDR3 nucleotides are TGTGCCAGCAAAGGCGGGGGTGGTTACACCTTC. The encoded protein is CASKGGGGYTF. V and J are TRBV11-2 and TRBJ1-2, with D perhaps matching TRBD1 (5 bases). The V end was cut by 7 bases, the J end by 11 bases, with 14 bases between. The CDR3 loop spans 11 amino acids. The germline V gene has CDR1 SGHAT and CDR2 FQNNGV.

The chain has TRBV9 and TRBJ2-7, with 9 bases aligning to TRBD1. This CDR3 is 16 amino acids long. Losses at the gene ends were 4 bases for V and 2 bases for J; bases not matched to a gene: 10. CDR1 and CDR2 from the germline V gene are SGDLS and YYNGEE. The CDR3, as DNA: TGTGCCAGCAGCCCGACGAGCCGGGACAGGGCCTACGAGCAGTACTTC. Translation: CASSPTSRDRAYEQYF.

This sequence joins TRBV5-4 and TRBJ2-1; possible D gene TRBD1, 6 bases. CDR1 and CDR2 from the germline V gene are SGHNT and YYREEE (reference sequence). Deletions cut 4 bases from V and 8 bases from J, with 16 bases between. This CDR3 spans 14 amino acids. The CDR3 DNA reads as TGTGCCAGCAGCAAGGTCCAGGGGATCTATGAGCAGTTCTTC. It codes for CASSKVQGIYEQFF.